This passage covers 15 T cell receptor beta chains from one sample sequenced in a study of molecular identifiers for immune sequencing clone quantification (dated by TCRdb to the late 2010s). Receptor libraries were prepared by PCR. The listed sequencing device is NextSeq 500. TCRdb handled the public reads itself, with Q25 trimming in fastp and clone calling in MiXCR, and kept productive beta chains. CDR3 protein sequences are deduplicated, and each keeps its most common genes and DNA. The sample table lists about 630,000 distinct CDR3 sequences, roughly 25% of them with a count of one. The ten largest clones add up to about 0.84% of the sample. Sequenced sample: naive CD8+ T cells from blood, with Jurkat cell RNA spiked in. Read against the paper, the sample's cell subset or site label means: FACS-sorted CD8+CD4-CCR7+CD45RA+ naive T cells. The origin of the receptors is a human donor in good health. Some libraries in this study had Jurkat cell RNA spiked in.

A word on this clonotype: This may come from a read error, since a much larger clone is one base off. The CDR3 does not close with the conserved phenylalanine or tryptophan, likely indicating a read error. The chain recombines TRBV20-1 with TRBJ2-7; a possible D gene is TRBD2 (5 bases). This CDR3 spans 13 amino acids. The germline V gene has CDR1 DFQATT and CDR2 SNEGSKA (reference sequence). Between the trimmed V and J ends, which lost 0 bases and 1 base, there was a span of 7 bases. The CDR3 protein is CSAREDWSYEQYL. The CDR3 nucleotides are TGCAGTGCTAGAGAGGACTGGTCCTACGAGCAGTACCTC.

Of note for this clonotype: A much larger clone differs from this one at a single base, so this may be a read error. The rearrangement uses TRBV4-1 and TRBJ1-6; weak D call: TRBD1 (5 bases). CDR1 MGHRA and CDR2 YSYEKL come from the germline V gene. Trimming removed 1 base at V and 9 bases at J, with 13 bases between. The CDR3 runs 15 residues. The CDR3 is CASSQGPGLSSPLHF. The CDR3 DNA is TGCGCCAGCAGCCAAGGTCCGGGGCTGAGTTCACCCCTCCACTTT.

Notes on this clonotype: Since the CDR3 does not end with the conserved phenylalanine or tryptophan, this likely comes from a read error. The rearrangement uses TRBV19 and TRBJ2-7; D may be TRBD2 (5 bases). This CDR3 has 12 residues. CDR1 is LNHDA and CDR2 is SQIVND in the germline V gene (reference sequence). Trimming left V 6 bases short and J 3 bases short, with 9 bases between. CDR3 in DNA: TGTGCCAGTAGCCCGGGAATCTACGAGCAGTACCTC. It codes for CASSPGIYEQYL.

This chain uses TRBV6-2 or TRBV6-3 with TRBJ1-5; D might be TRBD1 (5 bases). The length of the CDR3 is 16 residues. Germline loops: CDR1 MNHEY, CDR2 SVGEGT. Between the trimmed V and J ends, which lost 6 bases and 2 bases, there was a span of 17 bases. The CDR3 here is CASSQLKGRRNQPQHF. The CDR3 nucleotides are TGTGCCAGCAGCCAACTCAAGGGACGGCGCAATCAGCCCCAGCATTTT.

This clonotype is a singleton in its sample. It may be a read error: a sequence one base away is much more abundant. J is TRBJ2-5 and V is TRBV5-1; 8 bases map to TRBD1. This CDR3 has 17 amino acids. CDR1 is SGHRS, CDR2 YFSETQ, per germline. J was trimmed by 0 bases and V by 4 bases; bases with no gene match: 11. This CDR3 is CASSEAWTGMYQETQYF. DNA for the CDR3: TGCGCCAGCAGCGAAGCCTGGACAGGGATGTACCAAGAGACCCAGTACTTC.

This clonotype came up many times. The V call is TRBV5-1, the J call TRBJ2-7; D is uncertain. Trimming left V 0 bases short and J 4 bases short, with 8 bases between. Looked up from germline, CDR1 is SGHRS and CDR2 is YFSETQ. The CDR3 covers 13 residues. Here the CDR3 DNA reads TGCGCCAGCAGCTTGGAGTATGGTTACGAGCAGTACTTC. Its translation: CASSLEYGYEQYF.

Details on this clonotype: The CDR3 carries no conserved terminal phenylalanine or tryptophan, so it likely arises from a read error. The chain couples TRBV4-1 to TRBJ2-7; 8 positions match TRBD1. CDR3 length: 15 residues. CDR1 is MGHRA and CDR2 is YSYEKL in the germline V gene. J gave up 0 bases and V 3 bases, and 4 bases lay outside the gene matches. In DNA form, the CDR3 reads TGCGCCAGCAGCCAGTGGACAGGGAGCTCCTACGAGCAGTACTCC. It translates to CASSQWTGSSYEQYS.

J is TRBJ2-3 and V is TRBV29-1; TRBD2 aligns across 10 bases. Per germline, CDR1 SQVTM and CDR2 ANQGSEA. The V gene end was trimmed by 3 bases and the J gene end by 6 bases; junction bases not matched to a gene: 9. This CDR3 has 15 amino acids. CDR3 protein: CSVDGLAGVWDTQYF. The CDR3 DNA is TGCAGCGTTGATGGTCTAGCGGGAGTGTGGGATACGCAGTATTTT.

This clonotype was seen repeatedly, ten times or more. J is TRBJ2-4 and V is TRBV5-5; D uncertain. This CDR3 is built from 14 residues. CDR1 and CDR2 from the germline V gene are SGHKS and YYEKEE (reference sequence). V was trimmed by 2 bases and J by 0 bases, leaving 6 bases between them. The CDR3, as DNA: TGTGCCAGCAGCTTAGATATAGCCAAAAACATTCAGTACTTC. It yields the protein CASSLDIAKNIQYF.

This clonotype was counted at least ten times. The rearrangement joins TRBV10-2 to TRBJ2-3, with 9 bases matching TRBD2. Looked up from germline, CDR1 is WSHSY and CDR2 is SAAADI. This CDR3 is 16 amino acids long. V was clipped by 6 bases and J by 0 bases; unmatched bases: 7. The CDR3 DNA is TGCGCCAGCAGAGAAGGGACTAGCCTAAGCACAGATACGCAGTATTTT. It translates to CASREGTSLSTDTQYF.

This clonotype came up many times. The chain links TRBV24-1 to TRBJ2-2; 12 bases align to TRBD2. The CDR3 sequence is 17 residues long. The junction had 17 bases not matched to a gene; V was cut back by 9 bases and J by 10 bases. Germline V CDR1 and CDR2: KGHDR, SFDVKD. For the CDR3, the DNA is TGTGCCACCCAACCCAAGACTAGCGGGAGTGCCTTGAAGGAGCTGTTTTTT. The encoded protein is CATQPKTSGSALKELFF.

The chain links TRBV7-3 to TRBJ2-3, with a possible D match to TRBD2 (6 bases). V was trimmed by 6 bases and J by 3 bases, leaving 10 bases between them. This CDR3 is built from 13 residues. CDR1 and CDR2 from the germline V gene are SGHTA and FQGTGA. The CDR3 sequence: CASRQEGTDTQYF. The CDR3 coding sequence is TGTGCCAGCAGACAGGAGGGAACAGATACGCAGTATTTT. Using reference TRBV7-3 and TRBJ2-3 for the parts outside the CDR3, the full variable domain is GAGVSQTPSNKVTEKGKYVELRCDPISGHTALYWYRQSLGQGPEFLIYFQGTGAADDSGLPNDRFFAVRPEGSVSTLKIQRTERGDSAVYLCASRQEGTDTQYFGPGTRLTVL.

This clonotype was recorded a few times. The CDR3 loop reads CATRDTGGGTEAFF. In DNA, the CDR3 is TGTGCCACCAGGGATACAGGGGGGGGGACTGAAGCTTTCTTT. V and J are TRBV24-1 and TRBJ1-1; 8 bases agree with TRBD1. The V and J ends lost 7 bases and 5 bases, in that order; junction bases with no gene match: 8. The CDR3 sequence is 14 residues long. Germline V lookup: CDR1 KGHDR, CDR2 SFDVKD.

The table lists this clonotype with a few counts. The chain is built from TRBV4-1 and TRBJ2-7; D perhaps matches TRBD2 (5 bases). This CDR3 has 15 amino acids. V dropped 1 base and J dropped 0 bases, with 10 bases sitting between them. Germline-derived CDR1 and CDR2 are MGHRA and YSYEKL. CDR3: CASSQAGVTSYEQYF. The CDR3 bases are TGCGCCAGCAGCCAAGCCGGGGTGACCTCCTACGAGCAGTACTTC.

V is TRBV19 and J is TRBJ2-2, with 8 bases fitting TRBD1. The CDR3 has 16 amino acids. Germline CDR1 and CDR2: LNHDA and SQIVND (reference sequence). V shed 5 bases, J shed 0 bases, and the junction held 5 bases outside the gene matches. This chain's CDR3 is CASSLTGGANTGELFF. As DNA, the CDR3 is TGTGCCAGTAGTCTCACAGGGGGAGCGAACACCGGGGAGCTGTTTTTT.